One and the same sample provided the 20 T cell receptor beta chains below, sequenced in a study of T cells in Graves' hyperthyroidism and ophthalmopathy. Regions amplified from RNA transcripts were the TCR beta CDR3 regions. TCR CDR3 underwent first-round RT-PCR with the HTBI primer set. One entry per CDR3 protein, called by TCRdb with MiXCR from the multiplex PCR reads. Of 250,000 or so distinct CDR3 sequences in the sample, nearly 15% were seen once. The sample consisted of blood. These receptors all stem from a woman aged 45-65 years with Graves' hyperthyroidism that later progressed to Graves' ophthalmopathy.

This clonotype occurred a few times. The chain combines TRBV9 with TRBJ2-2; D ambiguous. The CDR3 spans 14 residues. Per the germline V gene, CDR1 is SGDLS and CDR2 is YYNGEE. The V end was cut by 7 bases, the J end by 5 bases, with 15 bases between. This CDR3 is CASGSLRSTGELFF. In DNA, the CDR3 is TGTGCCAGCGGGTCCCTTAGGAGTACCGGGGAGCTGTTTTTT.

This clonotype appeared many times. The genes are TRBV27 and TRBJ2-7; TRBD2 might be the D (5 bases). The CDR3 is 13 amino acids. Deletions cut 6 bases from V and 4 bases from J, with 13 bases between. CDR1 is MNHEY, CDR2 SMNVEV, per germline (reference sequence). DNA of the CDR3: TGTGCCAGCAGCTCTCCCCCGGGGTACGAGCAGTACTTC. This codes for CASSSPPGYEQYF.

This clonotype occurred a few times. The chain carries TRBV5-6 and TRBJ1-4; the D gene is possibly TRBD1 (6 bases). Deletions cut 3 bases from V and 6 bases from J, with 15 bases between. CDR1 SGHDT and CDR2 YYEEEE come from the germline V gene. The CDR3 has 15 amino acids. Here the CDR3 reads CASSSRRGVHEKLFF. The CDR3 region has the DNA TGTGCCAGCAGCTCCAGGAGGGGGGTGCATGAAAAACTGTTTTTT.

This clonotype was detected ten times or more. The rearrangement uses TRBV19 and TRBJ1-1; D unclear. Germline V gene sequence: CDR1 LNHDA, CDR2 SQIVND (reference sequence). V shed 1 base and J shed 0 bases, with 12 bases lying between them. This CDR3 has 16 residues. The CDR3 spells CASSIGRRQLNTEAFF. DNA for the CDR3: TGTGCCAGTAGTATAGGGCGGAGGCAGCTGAACACTGAAGCTTTCTTT. The variable domain in full, with the rest retrieved from reference TRBV19 and TRBJ1-1, is DGGITQSPKYLFRKEGQNVTLSCEQNLNHDAMYWYRQDPGQGLRLIYYSQIVNDFQKGDIAEGYSVSREKKESFPLTVTSAQKNPTAFYLCASSIGRRQLNTEAFFGQGTRLTVV.

This clonotype occurred many times. The chain couples TRBV6-1 to TRBJ2-7, with 14 bases aligning to TRBD2. CDR3 size: 17 residues. Germline V lookup: CDR1 MNHNS, CDR2 SASEGT. V was pared by 6 bases and J by 0 bases, with 7 bases of the junction left unmatched. CDR3 protein: CASRVTSGRGSSYEQYF. The CDR3 coding sequence is TGTGCCAGCAGGGTGACTAGCGGGAGGGGAAGCTCCTACGAGCAGTACTTC.

This clonotype was seen at least ten times. This rearrangement joins TRBV5-1 to TRBJ2-3; the D call may be TRBD1 or TRBD2 (7 bases each). The CDR3 sequence is 15 residues long. In germline, CDR1 is SGHRS, CDR2 YFSETQ. V was clipped by 5 bases and J by 2 bases, with 15 bases between them. The CDR3 coding sequence is TGCGCCAGCAGGAACAGGGGAGGGGCCACAGATACGCAGTATTTT. Translated: CASRNRGGATDTQYF.

This chain uses TRBV9 with TRBJ1-2, with TRBD1 matching over 9 bases. CDR1 is SGDLS, CDR2 YYNGEE, per germline. Unmatched junction bases numbered 6, after V lost 4 bases and J lost 5 bases. The CDR3 is 14 residues long. The CDR3 spells CASSPPTGGYGYTF. The CDR3 bases are TGTGCCAGCAGCCCTCCGACAGGGGGGTATGGCTACACCTTC.

This clonotype was observed a few times. The chain uses TRBV5-6 and TRBJ1-6; the D is unclear. The CDR3 is 12 amino acids. Trimming stripped 0 bases from V and 10 bases from J, with 5 bases between. From germline, CDR1 is SGHDT and CDR2 YYEEEE. CDR3 amino acids: CASSLARSPLHF. In DNA form, the CDR3 reads TGTGCCAGCAGCTTGGCGAGGTCACCCCTCCACTTT. Full variable domain (remainder filled in from reference TRBV5-6 and TRBJ1-6): DAGVTQSPTHLIKTRGQQVTLRCSPKSGHDTVSWYQQALGQGPQFIFQYYEEEERQRGNFPDRFSGHQFPNYSSELNVNALLLGDSALYLCASSLARSPLHFGNGTRLTVT.

This clonotype was counted ten times or more. The chain links TRBV5-1 to TRBJ1-1; 12 bases align to TRBD1. The V segment lost 4 bases and the J segment 1 base; nucleotides outside the gene matches: 8. The CDR3 spans 17 residues. CDR1 SGHRS and CDR2 YFSETQ come from the germline V gene. The CDR3 region is CASSIGTGGFGNTEAFF. CDR3 nucleotides: TGCGCCAGCAGCATCGGGACAGGGGGCTTCGGGAACACTGAAGCTTTCTTT.

This clonotype was counted at least ten times. This rearrangement joins TRBV12-3 or TRBV12-4 to TRBJ2-2, with D possibly being TRBD1 or TRBD2 (5 bases each). V was clipped by 4 bases and J by 9 bases, with 9 bases between them. There are 12 residues in the CDR3. CDR3 in DNA: TGTGCCAGCAGTTGGGACGTTCGGGAGCTGTTTTTT. Its translation is CASSWDVRELFF.

CDR3 region: CSAGDRYQETQYF. CDR3 in DNA: TGCAGTGCAGGGGACAGATACCAAGAGACCCAGTACTTC. The chain links TRBV20-1 to TRBJ2-5, with 7 bases matching TRBD1. This CDR3 region has 13 residues. Unmatched junction bases numbered 4, after V lost 6 bases and J lost 0 bases. Germline values: CDR1 DFQATT, CDR2 SNEGSKA (reference sequence).

In its sample, this clonotype was seen many times. The chain joins TRBV28 to TRBJ2-7; 10 bases fit TRBD2. CDR3 size: 17 residues. J gave up 1 base and V 5 bases, and 11 bases lay outside the gene matches. Germline V gives CDR1 MDHEN, CDR2 SYDVKM. The CDR3 protein is CASSPRVLTSGSYEQYF. CDR3 sequence (DNA): TGTGCCAGCAGTCCCAGGGTCCTGACTAGCGGGTCCTACGAGCAGTACTTC.

A word on this clonotype: Likely a read error: the CDR3 ends without its conserved phenylalanine or tryptophan. As DNA, the CDR3 is TGTGCCAGCAGCCAAGATTCCGACAGTTGGGGCCTCCCCGGGGAGCTGTTTCTT. The encoded protein is CASSQDSDSWGLPGELFL. This sequence joins TRBV3-1 and TRBJ2-2; tentative D call: TRBD1 (5 bases). The CDR3 consists of 18 residues. In germline, CDR1 is LGHDT, CDR2 YNNKEL (reference sequence). With 0 bases removed from V and 6 bases from J, the gap between germline ends came to 20 bases.

This clonotype was observed at least ten times. V is TRBV6-4 and J is TRBJ1-5; D might be TRBD1 (5 bases). Deletions cut 5 bases from V and 4 bases from J, with 12 bases between. Germline-derived CDR1 and CDR2 are MRHNA and SNTAGT. The length of the CDR3 is 14 residues. CDR3 DNA: TGTGCCAGCAGTCTTTGGCCAGGGAATCAGCCCCAGCATTTT. Translation: CASSLWPGNQPQHF.

This clonotype appeared many times. This chain connects TRBV29-1 to TRBJ2-5; D is uncertain. The CDR3 spans 13 residues. Deletions cut 6 bases from V and 4 bases from J, with 15 bases between. Germline V gives CDR1 SQVTM, CDR2 ANQGSEA. CDR3 amino acids: CSVSSYSSETQYF. The CDR3 DNA follows: TGCAGCGTCTCCTCATATTCTTCAGAGACCCAGTACTTC.

CDR3 coding DNA: TGTGCCAGCAGTCGCCTAGCGGCAAACACCGGGGAGCTGTTTTTT. It yields the protein CASSRLAANTGELFF. The chain joins TRBV7-9 to TRBJ2-2; 7 bases line up with TRBD2. V shed 6 bases, J shed 2 bases, and the junction held 6 bases outside the gene matches. Germline assignment: CDR1 SEHNR and CDR2 FQNEAQ (reference sequence). This CDR3 is 15 amino acids long. The variable domain in full, completed from reference TRBV7-9 and TRBJ2-2, reads DTGVSQNPRHKITKRGQNVTFRCDPISEHNRLYWYRQTLGQGPEFLTYFQNEAQLEKSRLLSDRFSAERPKGSFSTLEIQRTEQGDSAMYLCASSRLAANTGELFFGEGSRLTVL.

The V gene is TRBV20-1, the J gene TRBJ1-1; 7 bases match TRBD1. The CDR3 is 16 amino acids. With 0 bases clipped from V and 5 bases from J, the junction kept 12 bases outside the gene matches. The germline gives CDR1 DFQATT, CDR2 SNEGSKA (reference sequence). For the CDR3, the DNA is TGCAGTGCTAGAGATCAGGGCGGGGAGACAGGGACTGAAGCTTTCTTT. It is translated as CSARDQGGETGTEAFF.

This clonotype was counted many times. V and J are TRBV14 and TRBJ1-3, with a tentative D call TRBD1 (5 bases). The CDR3 runs to 13 residues. Germline V gives CDR1 SGHDN, CDR2 FVKESK. The V end was cut by 3 bases, the J end by 3 bases, with 6 bases between. CDR3 amino acids: CASSQGVGNTIYF. CDR3 nucleotides: TGTGCCAGCAGCCAGGGGGTTGGAAACACCATATATTTT.

In its sample, this clonotype was seen a few times. The J gene is TRBJ1-2, the V gene TRBV24-1; 9 nucleotides agree with TRBD1. The ends lost 2 bases at V and 5 bases at J; junction bases unmatched: 5. This CDR3 has 15 residues. Germline CDR1 KGHDR, CDR2 SFDVKD. Here the CDR3 DNA reads TGTGCCACCAGTGATTCAGACAGGGGGAGTTATGGCTACACCTTC. Encoded protein: CATSDSDRGSYGYTF.

This clonotype was counted a few times. This may arise from a read error, as a much more abundant clone is one base away. The chain employs TRBV24-1 and TRBJ2-5; tentative D call: TRBD1 (6 bases). The CDR3 is 20 amino acids. Germline CDR1 and CDR2: KGHDR and SFDVKD. The V and J ends lost 1 base and 2 bases respectively, with 25 bases between them. CDR3 sequence (DNA): TGTGCCACCAGTGATTTCCCGTCCCGCGACAGGCATTGGGTACAAGAGACCCAGTACTTC. Its translation is CATSDFPSRDRHWVQETQYF.